The 25 T cell receptor beta chains in this list originate from one sample, sequenced in a study of OX40 agonist ivuxolimab in advanced cancers. Produced via immunoSEQ multiplex PCR; TCRdb's table is partial and in-frame only. This table holds some 50,000 clones, roughly 90% found once. The material sequenced was CD4+ or CD8+ T cells sorted from blood, taken in a trial of the OX40 agonist ivuxolimab. Every receptor here comes from an adult with an advanced solid tumor such as melanoma, head and neck, liver or kidney cancer.

The chain uses TRBV5-5 and TRBJ2-7; tentative D call: TRBD1 (6 bases). The CDR3 extends over 16 amino acids. In germline, CDR1 is SGHKS, CDR2 YYEKEE (reference sequence). The germline V and J ends were trimmed by 3 bases and 0 bases, with 16 bases remaining between them. Written as DNA, the CDR3 is TGTGCCAGCAGCTCCTCCGGGACACTAAGCTCCTACGAGCAGTACTTC. This sequence encodes CASSSSGTLSSYEQYF.

A word on this clone: Within the sample, other DNA sequences also encode this same CDR3. The chain couples TRBV7-3 to TRBJ1-3, with TRBD1 as a possible D gene (5 bases). CDR3 length equals 15 residues. The V gene's germline CDR1 is SGHTA and CDR2 FQGTGA. The ends were cut back, 1 base at V and 4 bases at J, with 11 bases in the middle. As DNA, the CDR3 is TGTGCCAGCAGCTTAAGCGGGGGATACGGAAACACCATATATTTT. This encodes CASSLSGGYGNTIYF.

The gene calls are TRBV27 and TRBJ1-1; D not resolved. With 6 bases removed from V and 4 bases from J, the gap between germline ends came to 12 bases. CDR3 size: 13 residues. CDR1 and CDR2 (germline): MNHEY, SMNVEV (reference sequence). The CDR3 sequence is CASSVQRTTEAFF. CDR3 DNA: TGTGCCAGCAGCGTACAGAGAACCACTGAAGCTTTCTTT.

A few counts support this clone. The V call is TRBV6-1, the J call TRBJ2-4, with D possibly TRBD1 on 7 matching bases. Trimming removed 0 bases at V and 8 bases at J, with 14 bases between. There are 15 residues in the CDR3. Germline lookup yields CDR1 MNHNS and CDR2 SASEGT. Here the CDR3 DNA reads TGTGCCAGCAGTGAAGCGCCGGAGGGGGCCCACATTCAGTACTTC. This sequence encodes CASSEAPEGAHIQYF.

The rearrangement joins TRBV29-1 to TRBJ1-1, with TRBD1 matching 9 bases. The CDR3 totals 13 residues. After removal of 0 bases from V and 7 bases from J, the junction contained 3 bases not matched to a gene. Germline CDR1 SQVTM, CDR2 ANQGSEA. In DNA, the CDR3 is TGCAGCGTTGAAGACGGGACAGGGCTTGAAGCTTTCTTT. Protein sequence: CSVEDGTGLEAFF.

The CDR3 region has the DNA TGCGCCAGCAGCCAAGGGGGGTACTATGGCTACACCTTC. Amino acid sequence: CASSQGGYYGYTF. The gene calls are TRBV4-3 and TRBJ1-2, with D possibly TRBD1 on 5 matching bases. CDR1 LGHNA and CDR2 YSLEER come from the germline V gene. V lost 1 base to trimming and J lost 3 bases, with 6 bases between them. This CDR3 contains 13 residues.

V gene TRBV28 combines with J gene TRBJ1-3; TRBD1 is a possible D gene (5 bases). Between the trimmed V and J ends, which lost 11 bases and 2 bases, there was a span of 7 bases. This CDR3 spans 11 amino acids. Germline V gene data show CDR1 as MDHEN and CDR2 as SYDVKM. The CDR3 is CAAGAGNTIYF. The CDR3 DNA reads as TGTGCCGCGGGGGCTGGAAACACCATATATTTT. The whole variable domain, filled in from reference TRBV28 and TRBJ1-3, reads DVKVTQSSRYLVKRTGEKVFLECVQDMDHENMFWYRQDPGLGLRLIYFSYDVKMKEKGDIPEGYSVSREKKERFSLILESASTNQTSMYLCAAGAGNTIYFGEGSWLTVV.

Only one count was recorded for this clone. This sequence joins TRBV19 and TRBJ1-5; D call uncertain. The V end lost 7 bases, the J end lost 8 bases, and 21 bases lay between the germline ends. The CDR3 is 15 residues long. Germline V gives CDR1 LNHDA, CDR2 SQIVND (reference sequence). DNA of the CDR3: TGTGCCAGTACTCTAGGACTGGGTTTGGATGAGCCCCAGCATTTT. Residues: CASTLGLGLDEPQHF.

This clone was seen only once. The V and J genes are TRBV6-4 and TRBJ1-2; 9 bases align to TRBD1. The CDR3 is 14 residues long. Germline trimming cut 4 bases from V and 4 bases from J; bases unmatched to any gene: 4. Germline CDR1 and CDR2: MRHNA and SNTAGT. The CDR3, as DNA: TGTGCCAGCAGTGCCTCGACAGGGGGCTATGGCTACACCTTC. It is translated as CASSASTGGYGYTF.

This chain links TRBV4-3 with TRBJ2-3; 11 bases agree with TRBD2. The germline gives CDR1 LGHNA, CDR2 YSLEER. The CDR3 totals 16 residues. After removal of 0 bases from V and 4 bases from J, the junction contained 3 bases not matched to a gene. The CDR3 region has the DNA TGCGCCAGCAGCCAAGAACTAGCGGGAGTCCCAGATACGCAGTATTTT. Amino acids: CASSQELAGVPDTQYF.

CDR3 DNA: TGTGCCAGCAGAGTCAGGGAGTTTAATCAGCCCCAGCATTTT. Its protein is CASRVREFNQPQHF. The chain joins TRBV2 to TRBJ1-5; D is possibly TRBD1 (5 bases). There are 14 residues in the CDR3. Deletions cut 6 bases from V and 4 bases from J, with 13 bases between. Germline assignment: CDR1 SNHLY and CDR2 FYNNEI. The variable domain in full, completed from reference TRBV2 and TRBJ1-5, reads EPEVTQTPSHQVTQMGQEVILRCVPISNHLYFYWYRQILGQKVEFLVSFYNNEISEKSEIFDDQFSVERPDGSNFTLKIRSTKLEDSAMYFCASRVREFNQPQHFGDGTRLSIL.

The CDR3 spells CASSYLQRGHTINEQFF. The CDR3, as DNA: TGTGCCAGCAGTTACCTCCAGCGGGGTCATACCATCAATGAGCAGTTCTTC. This chain connects TRBV28 to TRBJ2-1; 7 positions match TRBD2. Germline loops: CDR1 MDHEN, CDR2 SYDVKM. CDR3 length equals 17 residues. V shed 4 bases, J shed 6 bases, and the junction held 15 bases outside the gene matches.

CDR3 sequence (DNA): TGTGCCAGCAGTTGGGGGGGGAGAGGGGATACGCAGTATTTT. This gives the protein CASSWGGRGDTQYF. This rearrangement joins TRBV6-6 to TRBJ2-3; 7 bases are a match to TRBD2. The length of the CDR3 is 14 residues. Germline V gene sequence: CDR1 MNHNY, CDR2 SVGAGI (reference sequence). With V trimmed by 4 bases and J by 6 bases, 7 bases remained unmatched.

The rearrangement joins TRBV6-6 to TRBJ1-3; D call uncertain. Germline CDR1 MNHNY, CDR2 SVGAGI (reference sequence). This CDR3 region has 15 residues. V was pared by 1 base and J by 4 bases, with 11 bases between. In nucleotides, the CDR3 is TGTGCCAGCAGTTACTGGGGAGCTGGAGGAAACACCATATATTTT. This sequence encodes CASSYWGAGGNTIYF.

The chain joins TRBV29-1 to TRBJ2-7; the match to TRBD2 covers 11 bases. The junction had 10 bases not matched to a gene; V was cut back by 6 bases and J by 3 bases. The CDR3 has 15 residues. Looked up from germline, CDR1 is SQVTM and CDR2 is ANQGSEA. The CDR3 loop is CSVTGTSGIFYEQYF. In DNA, the CDR3 is TGCAGCGTGACCGGGACTAGCGGCATCTTCTACGAGCAGTACTTC.

V and J are TRBV27 and TRBJ2-1; 7 bases map to TRBD2. CDR3 length equals 14 residues. V lost 2 bases, J lost 5 bases, and 3 bases stayed unmatched. Germline V lookup: CDR1 MNHEY, CDR2 SMNVEV (reference sequence). This chain's CDR3 is CASSLGTTHNEQFF. CDR3 sequence (DNA): TGTGCCAGCAGTTTAGGGACTACGCACAATGAGCAGTTCTTC.

V is TRBV11-1 and J is TRBJ1-2, with D uncertain. The ends were cut back, 1 base at V and 4 bases at J, with 10 bases in the middle. The CDR3 is made up of 14 amino acids. Germline CDR1 and CDR2: SGHAT and FQDESV (reference sequence). Here the CDR3 reads CASSLVEGSYGYTF. CDR3 DNA sequence: TGTGCCAGCAGCTTAGTCGAAGGAAGCTATGGCTACACCTTC.

The chain has TRBV28 and TRBJ2-7; D is unresolved. CDR3 length equals 12 residues. The germline V gene encodes CDR1 MDHEN and CDR2 SYDVKM. V dropped 6 bases and J dropped 5 bases, with 11 bases sitting between them. CDR3 bases: TGTGCCAGCAGCCGCGTGTGGGACGAGCAGTACGTC. This sequence encodes CASSRVWDEQYV.

This chain joins TRBV6-1 and TRBJ2-7, with TRBD1 matching over 12 bases. The germline V gene has CDR1 MNHNS and CDR2 SASEGT. The CDR3 contains 14 residues. With 6 bases clipped from V and 5 bases from J, the junction kept 5 bases outside the gene matches. As DNA, the CDR3 is TGTGCCAGCAGGAAGGGACAGGGGGCGGACGAGCAGTACGTC. Its protein is CASRKGQGADEQYV.

This clone was recorded a few times. V gene TRBV4-1 combines with J gene TRBJ1-3, with TRBD1 matching 11 bases. Unmatched junction bases numbered 5, after V lost 2 bases and J lost 2 bases. This CDR3 has 17 amino acids. CDR1 is MGHRA and CDR2 is YSYEKL in the germline V gene. The CDR3: CASSQRSGQGAGNTIYF. CDR3 coding DNA: TGCGCCAGCAGCCAAAGATCGGGACAGGGGGCTGGAAACACCATATATTTT.

The J gene is TRBJ2-1, the V gene TRBV19, with D unclear. The length of the CDR3 is 14 residues. The germline V gene has CDR1 LNHDA and CDR2 SQIVND (reference sequence). Trimming shortened V by 4 bases and J by 0 bases, and 7 bases separated the two germline ends. CDR3 DNA sequence: TGTGCCAGTAGTAACAGAAGCTCCTACAATGAGCAGTTCTTC. Its protein is CASSNRSSYNEQFF. Drawing the rest from reference TRBV19 and TRBJ2-1, the complete variable domain is DGGITQSPKYLFRKEGQNVTLSCEQNLNHDAMYWYRQDPGQGLRLIYYSQIVNDFQKGDIAEGYSVSREKKESFPLTVTSAQKNPTAFYLCASSNRSSYNEQFFGPGTRLTVL.

The genes are TRBV27 and TRBJ2-6; D is possibly TRBD2 (6 bases). This CDR3 is 14 amino acids long. The germline V and J ends were trimmed by 4 bases and 4 bases, with 8 bases remaining between them. Germline CDR1 and CDR2: MNHEY and SMNVEV (reference sequence). The chain's CDR3 is CASSSGAGANVLTF. In DNA, the CDR3 is TGTGCCAGCAGTTCGGGAGCCGGGGCCAACGTCCTGACTTTC.

The rearrangement uses TRBV7-3 and TRBJ2-2; TRBD2 matches at 10 bases. The CDR3 covers 14 residues. V was pared by 5 bases and J by 9 bases, with 6 bases of the junction left unmatched. The germline gives CDR1 SGHTA, CDR2 FQGTGA. The CDR3 bases are TGTGCCAGCAGCCCTACTAGCGGGACCTGGGAGCTGTTTTTT. Amino acid sequence: CASSPTSGTWELFF.

The table lists this clone with a count of one. The chain links TRBV28 to TRBJ1-2; D not resolved. The V gene lost 6 bases and the J gene lost 7 bases, with 18 bases spanning the gap. Germline V gives CDR1 MDHEN, CDR2 SYDVKM. The CDR3 consists of 14 residues. The CDR3 DNA is TGTGCCAGCAGCCCCCTTTGGGCGGGGAGTGGCTACACCTTC. Protein product: CASSPLWAGSGYTF.

V gene TRBV6-1 combines with J gene TRBJ2-1; a weak D match, TRBD2 (7 bases). Trimming removed 8 bases at V and 10 bases at J, with 18 bases between. In germline, CDR1 is MNHNS, CDR2 SASEGT. The CDR3 length is 13 residues. The CDR3 is CASGRGGLTEQFF. CDR3 bases: TGTGCCAGCGGGCGCGGGGGCCTGACCGAGCAGTTCTTC.